The rows below give T cell receptor beta chains drawn from one sample of a study of memory CD4+ T cells and cytomegalovirus serostatus. The data were produced by immunoSEQ multiplex PCR, yet TCRdb's version contains in-frame clones alone and is incomplete. This table holds about 31,000 clones, approximately 72% found once. Sequencing was carried out using memory CD4+ T cells from blood. Receptor source: an adult in good health and CMV-seronegative. Some clones in this sample may be carry-over from other donors' samples. Each CDR3 is given with its conserved first and last residue. A D gene is named only where the DNA matches it firmly. The size entry is marked missing in some rows and otherwise reads once, few, many or a size class.

CASSMDPVNTEAFF	TGCGCCAGCAGCATGGACCCAGTGAACACTGAAGCTTTCTTT	-	TRBJ1-1	TRBV5-1	few
CASSPSGQSYEQYF	TGTGCCAGCTCACCTTCCGGACAGAGCTACGAGCAGTACTTC	-	TRBJ2-7	TRBV18	-
CASSDDRSNTEAFF	TGCGCCAGCAGCGACGACCGGTCCAACACTGAAGCTTTCTTT	-	TRBJ1-1	TRBV4-1	-
CASSGGQGLFLNTEAFF	TGTGCCAGCAGCGGGGGACAGGGGCTCTTTTTGAACACTGAAGCTTTCTTT	TRBD1	TRBJ1-1	TRBV5-8	-
CATSRLAVNTEAFF	TGTGCCACCAGCAGGCTTGCCGTGAACACTGAAGCTTTCTTT	-	TRBJ1-1	TRBV15	-
CASSSGASSGANVLTF	TGCGCCAGCAGCAGCGGGGCCTCCTCTGGGGCCAACGTCCTGACTTTC	TRBD2	TRBJ2-6	TRBV5-1	-
CASSLGKGLGYTF	TGTGCCAGCAGCTTAGGGAAGGGATTAGGCTACACCTTC	-	TRBJ1-2	TRBV7-2	-
CASSPTGTGYGYTF	TGTGCCAGCAGCCCGACAGGGACAGGCTATGGCTACACCTTC	TRBD1	TRBJ1-2	TRBV7-8	-
CASSLDSPTEAFF	TGCGCCAGCAGCTTGGATAGCCCCACTGAAGCTTTCTTT	-	TRBJ1-1	TRBV5-1	few
CASRGGAATQYF	TGTGCCAGCAGGGGTGGGGCCGCTACGCAGTATTTT	-	TRBJ2-3	TRBV2	few
CASSNPDRETYGYTF	TGTGCCAGCAGCAATCCGGACAGGGAAACCTATGGCTACACCTTC	-	TRBJ1-2	TRBV21-1	-
CASSTQGRNYGYTF	TGTGCCAGCAGTACACAGGGGAGGAACTATGGCTACACCTTC	TRBD1	TRBJ1-2	TRBV6-6	-
CASTEGSSGNTIYF	TGTGCCTCCACGGAGGGGAGCTCTGGAAACACCATATATTTT	-	TRBJ1-3	TRBV10-3	-
CASSKTSGGFTGELFF	TGTGCCAGCAGCAAAACTAGCGGGGGATTTACCGGGGAGCTGTTTTTT	TRBD2	TRBJ2-2	TRBV11-1	-
CASSYGQENSPLHF	TGTGCCAGCAGCTATGGACAGGAGAATTCACCCCTCCACTTT	TRBD1	TRBJ1-6	TRBV11-3	-
CASSTHQGSGLNEKLFF	TGTGCCAGTAGTACCCACCAGGGCAGCGGACTTAATGAAAAACTGTTTTTT	-	TRBJ1-4	TRBV19	-
CASSSSGQGRYGYTF	TGTGCCAGCAGCTCTTCGGGACAGGGTCGGTATGGCTACACCTTC	TRBD1	TRBJ1-2	TRBV7-2	-
CASSIPGVVETQYF	TGTGCCAGTAGTATCCCGGGGGTTGTAGAGACCCAGTACTTC	-	TRBJ2-5	TRBV19	-
CASSSPGLRPGELFF	TGTGCCAGCAGCTCTCCGGGCCTGCGCCCCGGGGAGCTGTTTTTT	-	TRBJ2-2	TRBV11-2	-
CASSFIRESTDTQYF	TGCGCCAGCAGCTTCATCAGAGAGAGCACAGATACGCAGTATTTT	-	TRBJ2-3	TRBV5-1	-
CASTPTQGNTEAFF	TGTGCCAGTACCCCGACACAGGGGAACACTGAAGCTTTCTTT	-	TRBJ1-1	TRBV19	-
CASSVTGGGNNEQFF	TGTGCCAGCAGCGTAACAGGCGGGGGTAACAATGAGCAGTTCTTC	TRBD2	TRBJ2-1	TRBV9	-
CASSFRQDPYEQYF	TGTGCCAGCAGTTTCAGACAGGACCCCTACGAGCAGTACTTC	-	TRBJ2-7	TRBV11-3	-
CASRSRDRVGTDTQYF	TGTGCCAGCAGATCCCGGGACAGAGTCGGCACAGATACGCAGTATTTT	TRBD1	TRBJ2-3	TRBV11-2	-
CASSLLLDRMSEQYF	TGTGCTAGCAGCCTCCTCCTCGACAGAATGTCCGAGCAGTACTTC	-	TRBJ2-7	TRBV7-7	-
CASSARDGDSNQPQHF	TGCGCCAGCAGTGCACGGGACGGCGATAGCAATCAGCCCCAGCATTTT	-	TRBJ1-5	TRBV10-2	-
CASGPRGRGTGELFF	TGTGCTAGTGGTCCCAGGGGCCGAGGCACCGGGGAGCTGTTTTTT	-	TRBJ2-2	TRBV12-5	-
CASSENPNQPQHF	TGTGCCAGCAGTGAGAATCCCAATCAGCCCCAGCATTTT	-	TRBJ1-5	TRBV6-1	few
CAWRLTASFSYNSPLHF	TGTGCCTGGAGGCTGACAGCTTCTTTCTCCTATAATTCACCCCTCCACTTT	-	TRBJ1-6	TRBV30	-
CASKDVSNQPQHF	TGCGCCAGCAAGGACGTTAGCAATCAGCCCCAGCATTTT	-	TRBJ1-5	TRBV10-2	few
CASSESDRFNEKLFF	TGTGCCAGCAGTGAATCGGACAGATTTAATGAAAAACTGTTTTTT	-	TRBJ1-4	TRBV27	-
CASSLVRRTVTYEQYF	TGTGCCAGCAGCTTAGTCAGGAGGACAGTAACCTACGAGCAGTACTTC	-	TRBJ2-7	TRBV7-8	few
CASGPGPAGGLDTQYF	TGTGCCAGCGGTCCTGGACCCGCGGGGGGCCTGGATACGCAGTATTTT	TRBD2	TRBJ2-3	TRBV5-4	-
CASSDLTGGRTGELFF	TGTGCCAGCAGTGACCTTACAGGGGGGCGCACCGGGGAGCTGTTTTTT	TRBD1	TRBJ2-2	TRBV6-4	-
CASSATGRYNSPLHF	TGTGCCAGCAGCGCGACAGGGCGATATAATTCACCCCTCCACTTT	TRBD1	TRBJ1-6	TRBV7-3	-